This TCR beta chain appears in the sequencing data of a study of shared T cell receptors in the human thymus. V gave up 1 base and J gave up 0 bases, with 5 bases separating them. Per germline, CDR1 SGHTA and CDR2 FQGNSA. CDR3 length: 14 residues. The assay was immunoSEQ multiplex PCR, and TCRdb's table has in-frame clones only and misses some. Among about 710,000 clones listed, around 87% were seen once. The sample was also reused in another study, on human thymus T cells. That source adds: Use of V and J genes seemed skewed within the thymic and blood repertoires.

This clonotype was obtained from a boy under three years old with a congenital heart defect. This rearrangement joins TRBV7-2 to TRBJ2-3, with unresolved D. The specimen was thymocytes. Written as DNA, the CDR3 is TGTGCCAGCAGCTTAGTCTATAGCACAGATACGCAGTATTTT. This sequence encodes CASSLVYSTDTQYF.